Given below is one T cell receptor (beta chain) in context. Its antigen is currently not known. Per-nucleotide qualities are absent, and no much larger clonotype sits a single base away. TCRbeta CDR3 regions were amplified from genomic DNA by means of the immunoSEQ Assay, a bias-controlled multiplex PCR. Under the source paper's analysis protocol: Within the assay, amplification of reference gene primers was used to estimate how many nucleated cells each sample contained. To quantify the absolute abundance of each unique TCRbeta CDR3 rearrangement, sequence reads were collapsed and filtered. For each sample, productive Simpson clonality was calculated as the square root of Simpson's diversity index across productive rearrangements. TCRdb holds this immuneACCESS table with in-frame rearrangements only. Some clones are missing; in checked studies, unresolved V genes explain under half, and the rest has no known cause. D and trimming were read from the DNA, whereas the V and J calls and clone size are those reported in that table. For this sample the table gives roughly 250,000 clones, of which around 90% were detected only once. The ten top clones hold roughly 2% of the sample.

These data come from a study of blood T cell repertoires in COVID-19 (dated by TCRdb to about 2020). Concerning the study at large: The collaborator samples originated in the United States, Italy and Spain and spanned the acute and convalescent phases of COVID-19. The prospective study material was composed of cDNA or gDNA derived from T cells, B-cell-depleted T cells, or PBMCs. The dataset comprised deeply sampled blood TCRbeta repertoires from subjects exposed to, actively infected with, or recovered from COVID-19. The repertoires were released in a freely available public database meant as a resource for research on the immune response to SARS-CoV-2. The samples were drawn from the first 160 participants of the ongoing ImmuneRACE study and from 950 to 1,500 subjects provided by 6 global collaborators. The sample metadata nearly always contained a de-identified subject ID, COVID-19 status, age in years and sex. Where HLA class I and class II types were available, the types were taken from metadata supplied by the sample provider, not from assay-based typing.

From the cysteine through the phenylalanine, the CDR3 covers 18 amino acids. Of the read, only the CDR3 DNA is kept; its 54 bases are in frame from base 1. Paper-wide results and their limitations: How much clinical and demographic metadata was included differed by source and by participant, and the metadata was provided uncurated.

Participants in the prospective study were enrolled through a virtual design, were aged roughly 18 to 90 years, and lived in roughly 26 United States geographic areas. In the prospective study, participants were assigned to cohorts based on the clinical history participants reported in a screening survey and a study questionnaire. In the prospective study, whole blood, serum and a nasopharyngeal or oropharyngeal swab were collected from each participant by mobile phlebotomists. Additional blood draws and questionnaires over an approximately two-month period could optionally be provided by prospective study participants. Prospective study blood samples were shipped either frozen or at room temperature before DNA extraction.

In this chain, TRBV21-1 is recombined with TRBJ2-6; TRBD1 is taken as the D call from the table, unchecked against the DNA. TRBV21-1 is a listed pseudogene. The sequenced sample was PBMCs or T cells enriched from blood (not recorded which). The clonotype comes from a woman aged 40-49 years with acute COVID-19. The nucleotide sequence reads TGTGCCAGCGGGGACCGGGACAGGGCGTGCTCTGGGGCCAACGTCCTGACTTTC. It translates to CASGDRDRACSGANVLTF.